This is a list of T cell receptor beta chains from one sample in a study of radiation and T cells in renal cell carcinoma. Clones were sequenced by immunoSEQ multiplex PCR, and TCRdb holds only the in-frame ones, with some missing. The sample has around 140,000 clones, 65% to 90% seen once. Sequenced here: blood, sampled from a patient whose treatment included radiotherapy and nephrectomy. The receptors derive from a woman in her fifties or sixties with renal cell carcinoma. The CDR3 runs from the conserved cysteine through the conserved F or W. Fields, in order: D gene, V gene, J gene, clone size, CDR3 DNA, CDR3 protein. A D gene is named only where the DNA matches it firmly. The size field is filled for only some rows; it gives once, few, many or a size class.

TRBD2,TRBV11-1,TRBJ2-5,.,TGTGCCAGCAGCGGTCCGGGACTAGCGGGAGAGACCCAGTACTTC,CASSGPGLAGETQYF
.,TRBV7-2,TRBJ2-3,few,TGTGCCAGCAGCACTCCACGGGGGACAGACGGCACAGATACGCAGTATTTT,CASSTPRGTDGTDTQYF
TRBD1,TRBV7-2,TRBJ2-7,.,TGTGCCAGCACCATTTCGACAGGGAATGACGAGCAGTACTTC,CASTISTGNDEQYF
.,TRBV5-6,TRBJ2-7,.,TGTGCCAGCAGCTTGCAGGGTTACGAGCAGTACTTC,CASSLQGYEQYF
TRBD1,TRBV5-6,TRBJ2-5,.,TGTGCCAGCAGCTGGGACAGGGGGCAAGGAGGGGAGACCCAGTACTTC,CASSWDRGQGGETQYF
TRBD1,TRBV6-1,TRBJ1-1,.,TGTGCCAGCAGAGTACCCGGACAGGGGTACACTGAAGCTTTCTTT,CASRVPGQGYTEAFF
TRBD1,TRBV6-1,TRBJ1-4,.,TGTGCCAGCTACACAGGGGGCAGGGAAAAACTGTTTTTT,CASYTGGREKLFF
TRBD2,TRBV28,TRBJ2-7,.,TGTGCCAGCAGTTTAACCGGGACTACCGACTACGAGCAGTACTTC,CASSLTGTTDYEQYF
TRBD1,TRBV6-6,TRBJ2-7,.,TGTGCCAGCAGTTTCCGGGACAGCGGAATCTCCTACGAGCAGTACTTC,CASSFRDSGISYEQYF
.,TRBV7-6,TRBJ2-7,.,TGTGCCAGCAGCTTGGCGGGGACACCCGACTACGAGCAGTACTTC,CASSLAGTPDYEQYF
TRBD1,TRBV18,TRBJ2-7,.,TGTGCCAGCTCACCCACAGGGGGCGAGGACGAGCAGTACTTC,CASSPTGGEDEQYF
.,TRBV10-1,TRBJ1-1,few,TGCGCCAGCAGTGTGAGGAGGGGACTGAACACTGAAGCTTTCTTT,CASSVRRGLNTEAFF
TRBD1,TRBV5-4,TRBJ2-5,.,TGTGCCAGCAGTTCGCCGGGACAGGGGGAAGGAGAGACCCAGTACTTC,CASSSPGQGEGETQYF
.,TRBV6-5,TRBJ1-1,few,TGTGCCAGCAGTTACAGGTCCAGCACTGAAGCTTTCTTT,CASSYRSSTEAFF
TRBD1,TRBV18,TRBJ2-5,.,TGTGCCAGCTCCAGGGACAGGGGGCTTTATGAGGAGACCCAGTACTTC,CASSRDRGLYEETQYF
.,TRBV5-5,TRBJ2-7,.,TGTGCCAGCAGCATAACCGGGACTCTCACTGTCGAGCAGTACTTC,CASSITGTLTVEQYF
TRBD1,TRBV5-1,TRBJ1-4,.,TGCGCCAGCAGCTTGGATGACAGGGCTAATGAAAAACTGTTTTTT,CASSLDDRANEKLFF
TRBD2,TRBV4-1,TRBJ2-7,.,TGCGCCAGCAGCCTTTCCGGGACTAGCAGCTACGAGCAGTACTTC,CASSLSGTSSYEQYF
.,TRBV5-1,TRBJ1-1,.,TGCGCCAGCAGCAGCGACGGGAGGGGGAACACTGAAGCTTTCTTT,CASSSDGRGNTEAFF
.,TRBV19,TRBJ2-5,.,TGTGCCAGTAGACCCCGGGGCCGACAAGAGACCCAGTACTTC,CASRPRGRQETQYF
.,TRBV6-5,TRBJ2-7,.,TGTGCCAGCAGGGGCGGGGTGGCAGCTTCCTACGAGCAGTACTTC,CASRGGVAASYEQYF
.,TRBV7-2,TRBJ2-3,.,TGTGCCAGCAGCCTGGGCCCCTCCACAGATACGCAGTATTTT,CASSLGPSTDTQYF
TRBD2,TRBV9,TRBJ2-2,once,TGTGCCAGCAGCGTAGCACCTAGCGGGCGGACCGGGGAGCTGTTTTTT,CASSVAPSGRTGELFF
.,TRBV4-3,TRBJ2-2,.,TGCGCCAGCAGCCAAGTGCTCTCGAGGACCGGGGAGCTGTTTTTT,CASSQVLSRTGELFF
.,TRBV27,TRBJ1-1,.,TGTGCCAGCGTTTCTGTGGGCGTTGAAGCTTTCTTT,CASVSVGVEAFF
TRBD1,TRBV6-1,TRBJ2-7,.,TGTGCCAGCAGCGGCACCGGGACAGGGTTTATGGAGCAGTACTTC,CASSGTGTGFMEQYF
TRBD1,TRBV5-5,TRBJ1-2,.,TGTGCCAGCAGCTTCGACCCTGGACAGGGATGGTATGGCTACACCTTC,CASSFDPGQGWYGYTF
.,TRBV9,TRBJ1-4,.,TGTGCCAGCAGCGAGATGGCCCGTCGGGAAAAACTGTTTTTT,CASSEMARREKLFF
.,TRBV11-2,TRBJ1-5,.,TGTGCCAGCAGCTTAGAAGTGGGCCAGCCCCAGCATTTT,CASSLEVGQPQHF
.,TRBV5-8,TRBJ1-3,.,TGTGCCAGCAGCTTGGGTGGAAACACCATATATTTT,CASSLGGNTIYF
.,TRBV9,TRBJ1-3,.,TGTGCCAGCAGCGTAGATGGAGACCACTCCTCTGGAAACACCATATATTTT,CASSVDGDHSSGNTIYF
.,TRBV7-2,TRBJ1-1,.,TGTGCCAGCAGCTCCGGCCCCTTCGGAGACACTGAAGCTTTCTTT,CASSSGPFGDTEAFF
.,TRBV6-1,TRBJ1-5,.,TGTGCCAGCAGTGGTCAGCGAGACCTTAGCAATCAGCCCCAGCATTTT,CASSGQRDLSNQPQHF
TRBD1,TRBV28,TRBJ1-2,.,TGTGCCAGCAGTTCTACGGGACAGGTAGCTAACTATGGCTACACCTTC,CASSSTGQVANYGYTF
.,TRBV14,TRBJ2-2,.,TGTGCCAGCAGCCTTACCCTGGGAGCCACCGGGGAGCTGTTTTTT,CASSLTLGATGELFF
TRBD1,TRBV5-1,TRBJ2-7,.,TGCGCCAGCAGTACCTCTCGGGACAGCTCCTACGAGCAGTACTTC,CASSTSRDSSYEQYF
.,TRBV18,TRBJ2-2,.,TGTGCCAGCTCACCAAAGGAGGCCGGGGAGCTGTTTTTT,CASSPKEAGELFF
.,TRBV10-3,TRBJ1-3,.,TGTGCCATCAGTGAGTCGACCGGGCGTGGAAACACCATATATTTT,CAISESTGRGNTIYF
TRBD1,TRBV28,TRBJ1-2,once,TGTGCCAGCCTGACGAGGGACAGAGAACTCTATGGCTACACCTTC,CASLTRDRELYGYTF
TRBD1,TRBV27,TRBJ1-1,.,TGTGCCAGCAGTTTATTAGCCCCAGCAGGGGGTATTGAAGCTTTCTTT,CASSLLAPAGGIEAFF
.,TRBV15,TRBJ1-1,.,TGTGCCACCAGCTTAGGACAGCTAAACACTGAAGCTTTCTTT,CATSLGQLNTEAFF
.,TRBV15,TRBJ2-7,.,TGTGCCACCAGCAGAGCCCCGACGGAGTCCTACGAGCAGTACTTC,CATSRAPTESYEQYF
.,TRBV11-2,TRBJ1-4,.,TGTGCCAGCAGCCCGCAGGGTGCCGAAAAACTGTTTTTT,CASSPQGAEKLFF
TRBD2,TRBV9,TRBJ2-3,once,TGTGCCAGCAGCGCTAGCGGGGGGGAAGATACGCAGTATTTT,CASSASGGEDTQYF
TRBD1,TRBV6-5,TRBJ1-5,.,TGTGCCAGCAGTCCCCAGGGGGCATGGAATCAGCCCCAGCATTTT,CASSPQGAWNQPQHF
TRBD1,TRBV7-2,TRBJ2-7,.,TGTGCCAGCAGCTTAGCTGTGACAGGGGAGCAAGGCGAGCAGTACTTC,CASSLAVTGEQGEQYF
.,TRBV7-6,TRBJ1-1,.,TGTGCCAGCAGCCCCGGACAGTCGAACACTGAAGCTTTCTTT,CASSPGQSNTEAFF
TRBD1,TRBV5-5,TRBJ2-7,.,TGTGCCAGCAGTTTACAGGGGGTTTCGGGCGAGCAGTACTTC,CASSLQGVSGEQYF
TRBD1,TRBV5-1,TRBJ2-7,once,TGCGCCAGCAGCTTGGCCCGGGACAGCTCCTACGAGCAGTACTTC,CASSLARDSSYEQYF
TRBD2,TRBV28,TRBJ2-7,once,TGTGCCAGCAGCGAAACTAGCGGGAGAGGGGCCTGGGGGTACGAGCAGTACTTC,CASSETSGRGAWGYEQYF
TRBD2,TRBV7-2,TRBJ2-1,once,TGTGCCAGCACCCCCGGGGGGGAGCAGTTCTTC,CASTPGGEQFF
.,TRBV5-4,TRBJ2-3,.,TGTGCCAGCAGCTTCAAGTCGGCCCCCACAGATACGCAGTATTTT,CASSFKSAPTDTQYF
.,TRBV19,TRBJ1-5,.,TGTGCCAGTAGTATAGATCCATTGAATGGCCATCAGCCCCAGCATTTT,CASSIDPLNGHQPQHF
.,TRBV12-5,TRBJ1-5,.,TGTGCTAGTGCCAAATGGAGTTTCAATCAGCCCCAGCATTTT,CASAKWSFNQPQHF
.,TRBV9,TRBJ2-5,.,TGTGCCAGCAGCGTAGCCCGGGGGACGTTCGAAGAGACCCAGTACTTC,CASSVARGTFEETQYF
.,TRBV9,TRBJ2-1,.,TGTGCCAGCAGCATCACTACTAGTGCCAATGAGCAGTTCTTC,CASSITTSANEQFF
.,TRBV7-2,TRBJ2-5,.,TGTGCCAGCAGCCCCGAGGTTAGGGAGACCCAGTACTTC,CASSPEVRETQYF
.,TRBV9,TRBJ2-5,.,TGTGCCAGCAGCTTGTTTGGGGCAGAGACCCAGTACTTC,CASSLFGAETQYF
TRBD1,TRBV19,TRBJ1-5,.,TGTGCCAGTAGCCGACAGGGGATGGGCAATCAGCCCCAGCATTTT,CASSRQGMGNQPQHF
.,TRBV27,TRBJ2-7,.,TGTGCCAGCAGTTTAGGGTCTTTCTACGAGCAGTACTTC,CASSLGSFYEQYF